The 18 T cell receptor beta chains in this list originate from one sample, sequenced in a study of beta chain features in type 1 diabetes. TCRB transcripts that were expressed got sequenced, as all of the isolated RNA had been reverse transcribed. Some clones are missing from TCRdb's copy, which holds only in-frame ones; the method was immunoSEQ multiplex PCR. The sample lists 200,000 to 250,000 clones, 11% seen once, with 1% to 1.5% in the top ten. Sample: central memory CD4+ T cells from blood. These receptors all stem from a man younger than 35 in good health.

This clone was observed a few times. V and J are TRBV10-3 and TRBJ1-3, with D possibly TRBD1 on 5 matching bases. The V gene lost 0 bases and the J gene lost 4 bases, with 10 bases spanning the gap. Germline-derived CDR1 and CDR2 are ENHRY and SYGVKD. The length of the CDR3 is 15 residues. The CDR3, as DNA: TGTGCCATCAGTGAGTCGGGTGACAGCGGAAACACCATATATTTT. This sequence encodes CAISESGDSGNTIYF.

The V gene is TRBV27, the J gene TRBJ1-2; D may be TRBD1 (6 bases). The CDR3 has 13 amino acids. Trimming removed 2 bases from V and 4 bases from J, with 8 bases in between. CDR1 is MNHEY and CDR2 is SMNVEV in the germline V gene (reference sequence). DNA for the CDR3: TGTGCCAGCAGTTTAGGGGACACCTATGGCTACACCTTC. Protein: CASSLGDTYGYTF.

The chain employs TRBV7-9 and TRBJ1-4, with a possible D match to TRBD1 (5 bases). V was cut by 7 bases and J by 8 bases, with 17 bases left in between. The CDR3 is 14 residues long. The V gene's germline CDR1 is SEHNR and CDR2 FQNEAQ (reference sequence). The CDR3 here is CASKRGVDVEKLFF. For the CDR3, the DNA is TGTGCCAGCAAAAGAGGGGTGGACGTGGAAAAACTGTTTTTT.

A few counts support this clone. V gene TRBV10-3 combines with J gene TRBJ2-4; tentatively, D is TRBD1 (7 bases). Germline CDR1 reads ENHRY; CDR2 reads SYGVKD. V was clipped by 4 bases and J by 4 bases, with 14 bases between them. The CDR3 totals 15 residues. CDR3 region: CAISVLAGQKNIQYF. DNA for the CDR3: TGTGCCATCAGTGTATTGGCGGGACAGAAAAACATTCAGTACTTC.

This rearrangement joins TRBV7-6 to TRBJ1-1; 8 positions match TRBD1. The germline V gene has CDR1 SGHVS and CDR2 FNYEAQ. The CDR3 has 18 residues. Germline trimming cut 6 bases from V and 5 bases from J; bases unmatched to any gene: 20. The CDR3 loop reads CASSEIVRPGGVRTEAFF. The CDR3 DNA is TGTGCCAGCAGTGAAATAGTAAGGCCAGGGGGCGTTCGAACTGAAGCTTTCTTT.

The chain joins TRBV28 to TRBJ1-2; 7 bases align to TRBD1. The J segment lost 7 bases and the V segment lost 2 bases, leaving 10 bases of the junction unmatched. The V gene's germline CDR1 is MDHEN and CDR2 SYDVKM. CDR3 size: 15 residues. CDR3 sequence (DNA): TGTGCCAGCAGTTTAACAACGACAGGGTTGGGTGGCTACACCTTC. Its translation: CASSLTTTGLGGYTF.

This clone was recorded many times. This chain uses TRBV11-2 with TRBJ2-1; tentatively, D is TRBD2 (6 bases). Germline lookup yields CDR1 SGHAT and CDR2 FQNNGV. The CDR3 runs 14 residues. V shed 1 base and J shed 10 bases, with 14 bases lying between them. CDR3: CASSLALAGDEQFF. The CDR3 DNA reads TGTGCCAGCAGCTTAGCACTAGCCGGCGACGAGCAGTTCTTC.

This clone was seen a handful of times. The chain uses TRBV28 and TRBJ1-2, with no clear D. The CDR3 sequence is 13 residues long. Trimming shortened V by 7 bases and J by 2 bases, and 11 bases separated the two germline ends. Germline values: CDR1 MDHEN, CDR2 SYDVKM. CDR3 in DNA: TGTGCCAGCACTACCGGGCAGAACTATGGCTACACCTTC. It encodes CASTTGQNYGYTF.

This chain links TRBV5-6 with TRBJ2-1; D is uncertain. The CDR3 covers 12 residues. Per germline, CDR1 SGHDT and CDR2 YYEEEE. V was clipped by 0 bases and J by 8 bases, with 6 bases between them. The CDR3 is CASSLASYEQFF. The CDR3 nucleotides read TGTGCCAGCAGCTTGGCTTCCTATGAGCAGTTCTTC.

This chain uses TRBV12-5 with TRBJ2-5; no clear D gene. The CDR3 length is 13 residues. V dropped 4 bases and J dropped 5 bases, with 11 bases sitting between them. CDR1 is LGHNT, CDR2 FRNRAP, per germline. As DNA, the CDR3 is TGTGCTAGTGGTTACTTCAGTTTTGAGACCCAGTACTTC. This gives the protein CASGYFSFETQYF.

This chain uses TRBV14 with TRBJ2-1; 8 bases map to TRBD1. The germline V gene has CDR1 SGHDN and CDR2 FVKESK. Trimming at V came to 1 base and at J to 6 bases, leaving 5 bases not matched to a gene. This CDR3 has 15 residues. Here the CDR3 DNA reads TGTGCCAGCAGCCAAGCTCCGGGACAGGTCAATGAGCAGTTCTTC. Amino acids: CASSQAPGQVNEQFF.

The table lists this clone with many counts. The chain is built from TRBV16 and TRBJ2-1; no firm D call. The CDR3 runs to 15 residues. V dropped 0 bases and J dropped 5 bases, with 11 bases sitting between them. Germline V lookup: CDR1 KGHSY, CDR2 FQNENV. The CDR3 DNA sequence: TGTGCCAGCAGCCAATCCCCCACAGCGAACAATGAGCAGTTCTTC. Translating gives CASSQSPTANNEQFF. Full variable domain (rest looked up from reference TRBV16 and TRBJ2-1): GEEVAQTPKHLVRGEGQKAKLYCAPIKGHSYVFWYQQVLKNEFKFLISFQNENVFDETGMPKERFSAKCLPNSPCSLEIQATKLEDSAVYFCASSQSPTANNEQFFGPGTRLTVL.

This chain uses TRBV15 with TRBJ2-3, with no clear D. Trimming pared 2 bases from V and 14 bases from J, leaving 14 bases between. The CDR3 is 12 residues long. Germline CDR1 reads LNHNV; CDR2 reads YYDKDF (reference sequence). CDR3 region: CATSRPGPGPYF. Written as DNA, the CDR3 is TGTGCCACCAGCAGACCCGGACCAGGACCGTATTTT. The full variable domain, in which reference TRBV15 and TRBJ2-3 provide the parts outside the CDR3, is DAMVIQNPRYQVTQFGKPVTLSCSQTLNHNVMYWYQQKSSQAPKLLFHYYDKDFNNEADTPDNFQSRRPNTSFCFLDIRSPGLGDTAMYLCATSRPGPGPYFGPGTRLTVL.

This clone was observed a handful of times. This rearrangement joins TRBV5-4 to TRBJ2-5, with TRBD2 matching over 8 bases. This CDR3 comprises 14 residues. The V gene end was trimmed by 2 bases and the J gene end by 4 bases; junction bases not matched to a gene: 4. Per the germline V gene, CDR1 is SGHNT and CDR2 is YYREEE (reference sequence). As DNA, the CDR3 is TGTGCCAGCAGCTTCGGGACTAGAGGAGAGACCCAGTACTTC. Translating gives CASSFGTRGETQYF.

This chain uses TRBV29-1 with TRBJ1-1; TRBD1 matches at 12 bases. The trim removed 7 bases at V and 3 bases at J, leaving 3 bases unmatched. The CDR3 runs 13 residues. From germline, CDR1 is SQVTM and CDR2 ANQGSEA. This CDR3 is CSAGQGADTEAFF. CDR3 nucleotide sequence: TGCAGCGCGGGACAGGGGGCGGACACTGAAGCTTTCTTT.

The chain carries TRBV30 and TRBJ2-7, with 8 positions matching TRBD1. Germline assignment: CDR1 GTSNPN and CDR2 SVGIG (reference sequence). V lost 3 bases to trimming and J lost 2 bases; unmatched junction nucleotides: 6. CDR3 size: 14 residues. CDR3 protein: CAWRPRDRPYEQYF. The CDR3 DNA follows: TGTGCCTGGAGACCCCGGGACAGGCCCTACGAGCAGTACTTC.

V usage is TRBV30 and J usage is TRBJ1-2; D is unclear. Per the germline V gene, CDR1 is GTSNPN and CDR2 is SVGIG (reference sequence). The CDR3 contains 14 residues. Trimming cost V 4 bases and J 6 bases, with 18 bases left between them. The CDR3 region has the DNA TGTGCCTGGAACTCTTTAGGGCAGGCCAATGGCTACACCTTC. This codes for CAWNSLGQANGYTF.

V is TRBV30 and J is TRBJ1-1; possibly TRBD1 for D (6 bases). V was shortened by 5 bases and J by 1 base, with 11 bases between the two germline ends. CDR1 is GTSNPN and CDR2 is SVGIG in the germline V gene (reference sequence). CDR3 size: 13 residues. The CDR3 nucleotides are TGTGCCTGGTGGACAGCTAGGAACACTGAAGCTTTCTTT. Residues: CAWWTARNTEAFF.